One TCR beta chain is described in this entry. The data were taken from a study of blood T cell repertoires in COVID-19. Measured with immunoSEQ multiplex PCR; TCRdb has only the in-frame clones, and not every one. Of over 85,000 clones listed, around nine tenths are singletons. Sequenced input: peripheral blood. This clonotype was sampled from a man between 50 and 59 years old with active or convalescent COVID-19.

The CDR3 DNA sequence: TGTGCCAGCAGTGAAGCGCTTTCGGGACTCTCCTCACGCTACGAGCAGTACGTC. It codes for CASSEALSGLSSRYEQYV. This rearrangement joins TRBV2 to TRBJ2-7, with D perhaps matching TRBD2 (6 bases). CDR1 and CDR2 (germline): SNHLY, FYNNEI. The CDR3 runs 18 residues. V was clipped by 0 bases and J by 3 bases, with 21 bases between them.